The 14 T cell receptor beta chains below all came from one sample that was sequenced in a study of vaccination effects on CD4 cells after COVID-19. No antigen has been identified for these receptors. At the end of around 11 days of culture, CD4+ T cells were isolated. Here immunoSEQ multiplex PCR was the method, and the copy in TCRdb shows in-frame clones only, minus some. The sample lists about 46,000 clones, approximately 81% occurring once. The sequencing used CD4+ T cells from PBMCs cultured without peptide, collected before COVID-19 vaccination. All receptors derive from a human donor who had a prior SARS-CoV-2 infection.

The chain recombines TRBV3-1 (or the pseudogene TRBV3-2) with TRBJ2-7; unclear D gene. The V and J ends lost 1 base and 2 bases respectively, with 9 bases between them. The CDR3 is made up of 14 amino acids. CDR1 is LGHDT, CDR2 YNNKEL, per germline (reference sequence). The CDR3 region is CASSQAQGTYEQYF. For the CDR3, the DNA is TGTGCCAGCAGCCAAGCCCAAGGGACCTACGAGCAGTACTTC.

The sample holds a few counts of this clone. The J gene is TRBJ1-1, the V gene TRBV10-3; D gene unclear. The CDR3 is made up of 12 amino acids. Trimming left V 8 bases short and J 1 base short, with 8 bases between. The V gene's germline CDR1 is ENHRY and CDR2 SYGVKD. The CDR3 DNA is TGTGCCATCCGCGAGGGGAACACTGAAGCTTTCTTT. This codes for CAIREGNTEAFF.

As DNA, the CDR3 is TGTGCCAGCGGCAGGGGGCTGAACACCGGGGAGCTGTTTTTT. It yields the protein CASGRGLNTGELFF. The V call is TRBV5-4, the J call TRBJ2-2, with TRBD1 identical over 8 bases. The CDR3 consists of 14 residues. V lost 7 bases and J lost 1; bases outside the gene matches: 3. The germline V gene encodes CDR1 SGHNT and CDR2 YYREEE (reference sequence).

This clone was seen a handful of times. The chain employs TRBV18 and TRBJ1-2; 9 bases line up with TRBD1. Germline CDR1 KGHSH, CDR2 LQKENI. This CDR3 has 15 amino acids. J lost 6 bases, V lost 8 bases, and 13 bases had no gene match. CDR3 amino acids: CASASGTGKGNGYTF. The CDR3 nucleotides read TGTGCCAGCGCTTCCGGGACAGGGAAAGGGAATGGCTACACCTTC.

The V and J genes are TRBV5-1 and TRBJ2-1; D is perhaps TRBD2 (6 bases). CDR1 and CDR2 (germline): SGHRS, YFSETQ. Trimming cost V 0 bases and J 5 bases, with 9 bases left between them. The CDR3 runs to 14 residues. The CDR3 region is CASSLDGGNNEQFF. In DNA form, the CDR3 reads TGCGCCAGCAGCTTGGACGGGGGTAACAATGAGCAGTTCTTC.

The chain has TRBV7-9 and TRBJ1-3, with 7 bases matching TRBD1. Germline CDR1 reads SEHNR; CDR2 reads FQNEAQ (reference sequence). The CDR3 has 16 amino acids. J was trimmed by 3 bases and V by 5 bases; bases with no gene match: 10. CDR3 nucleotides: TGTGCCAGCAGCGCCTGGGACAGAGCAAGTGGAAACACCATATATTTT. This gives the protein CASSAWDRASGNTIYF.

The chain couples TRBV2 to TRBJ2-1; the match to TRBD2 covers 8 bases. From germline, CDR1 is SNHLY and CDR2 FYNNEI. The CDR3 sequence is 13 residues long. The V segment lost 6 bases and the J segment 5 bases; nucleotides outside the gene matches: 3. CDR3 sequence: CASRTSGDNEQFF. The CDR3 coding sequence is TGTGCCAGCAGAACTAGCGGTGACAATGAGCAGTTCTTC. Supplemented by reference TRBV2 and TRBJ2-1, the full variable domain reads EPEVTQTPSHQVTQMGQEVILRCVPISNHLYFYWYRQILGQKVEFLVSFYNNEISEKSEIFDDQFSVERPDGSNFTLKIRSTKLEDSAMYFCASRTSGDNEQFFGPGTRLTVL.

This clone occurred once. DNA for the CDR3: TGTGCCACCCGGACAGGGGGTGGTGATACGCAGTATTTT. This gives the protein CATRTGGGDTQYF. The J gene is TRBJ2-3, the V gene TRBV6-5, with 10 bases that match TRBD1. From germline, CDR1 is MNHEY and CDR2 SVGAGI. Trimming took 10 bases from V and 6 from J; bases not matched to a gene: 7. The CDR3 sequence is 13 residues long.

This clone was detected a few times. The J gene is TRBJ1-5, the V gene TRBV2, with D hard to call. Germline-derived CDR1 and CDR2 are SNHLY and FYNNEI. The length of the CDR3 is 14 residues. Trimming took off 4 bases at V and 6 bases at J, with 13 bases between the two ends. The CDR3 DNA follows: TGTGCCAGCAGTGGGCTTGGGGTAGGTCAGCCCCAGCATTTT. Encoded protein: CASSGLGVGQPQHF.

The chain joins TRBV18 to TRBJ2-5; D might be TRBD1 (5 bases). The V end lost 6 bases, the J end lost 3 bases, and 11 bases lay between the germline ends. The germline V gene has CDR1 KGHSH and CDR2 LQKENI. The CDR3 consists of 13 residues. CDR3 amino acids: CASSGQVEETQYF. CDR3 in DNA: TGTGCCAGCTCGGGGCAGGTTGAAGAGACCCAGTACTTC.

V gene TRBV21-1 combines with J gene TRBJ2-7; no DNA check was done on the table's D call, TRBD1. TRBV21-1 is a known pseudogene. This CDR3 has 14 amino acids. The CDR3 loop reads CASSKLTPTYEQYF. CDR3 DNA sequence: TGTGCCAGCAGCAAACTGACACCTACCTACGAGCAGTACTTC.

This clone was seen more than once but under ten times. This chain joins TRBV19 and TRBJ1-5, with D uncertain. The V end lost 2 bases, the J end lost 7 bases, and 6 bases lay between the germline ends. The CDR3 has 12 amino acids. CDR1 is LNHDA, CDR2 SQIVND, per germline (reference sequence). Here the CDR3 reads CASSIIRQPQHF. CDR3 in DNA: TGTGCCAGTAGTATAATCAGGCAGCCCCAGCATTTT.

Concerning this clone: A read error may produce the germline difference seen at one junction end. V usage is TRBV5-1 and J usage is TRBJ2-5; D is undetermined. This CDR3 region has 13 residues. CDR1 SGHRS and CDR2 YFSETQ come from the germline V gene. The CDR3 loop reads CASSLGGREAQYF. The CDR3 coding sequence is TGCGCCAGCAGCTTGGGGGGAAGAGAGGCCCAGTACTTC.

The chain links TRBV5-5 to TRBJ2-2; D is ambiguous. The ends were cut back, 1 base at V and 1 base at J, with 8 bases in the middle. This CDR3 spans 15 amino acids. Germline lookup yields CDR1 SGHKS and CDR2 YYEKEE (reference sequence). The CDR3 bases are TGTGCCAGCAGCTTGCCACAGCTGAACACCGGGGAGCTGTTTTTT. Its translation: CASSLPQLNTGELFF.